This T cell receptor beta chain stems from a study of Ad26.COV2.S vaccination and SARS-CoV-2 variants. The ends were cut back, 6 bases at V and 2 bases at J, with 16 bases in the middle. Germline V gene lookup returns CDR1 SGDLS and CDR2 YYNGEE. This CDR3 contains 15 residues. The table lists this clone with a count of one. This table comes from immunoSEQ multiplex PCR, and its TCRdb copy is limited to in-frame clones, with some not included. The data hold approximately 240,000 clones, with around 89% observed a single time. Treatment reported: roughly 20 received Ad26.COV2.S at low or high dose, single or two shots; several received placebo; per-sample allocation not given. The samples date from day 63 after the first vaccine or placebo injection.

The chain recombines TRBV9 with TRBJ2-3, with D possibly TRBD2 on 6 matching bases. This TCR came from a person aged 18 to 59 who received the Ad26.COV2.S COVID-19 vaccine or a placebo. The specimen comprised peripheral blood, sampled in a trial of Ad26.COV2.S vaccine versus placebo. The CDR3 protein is CASTLASLDTDTQYF. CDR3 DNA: TGTGCCAGCACCCTAGCGTCTCTAGACACAGATACGCAGTATTTT.